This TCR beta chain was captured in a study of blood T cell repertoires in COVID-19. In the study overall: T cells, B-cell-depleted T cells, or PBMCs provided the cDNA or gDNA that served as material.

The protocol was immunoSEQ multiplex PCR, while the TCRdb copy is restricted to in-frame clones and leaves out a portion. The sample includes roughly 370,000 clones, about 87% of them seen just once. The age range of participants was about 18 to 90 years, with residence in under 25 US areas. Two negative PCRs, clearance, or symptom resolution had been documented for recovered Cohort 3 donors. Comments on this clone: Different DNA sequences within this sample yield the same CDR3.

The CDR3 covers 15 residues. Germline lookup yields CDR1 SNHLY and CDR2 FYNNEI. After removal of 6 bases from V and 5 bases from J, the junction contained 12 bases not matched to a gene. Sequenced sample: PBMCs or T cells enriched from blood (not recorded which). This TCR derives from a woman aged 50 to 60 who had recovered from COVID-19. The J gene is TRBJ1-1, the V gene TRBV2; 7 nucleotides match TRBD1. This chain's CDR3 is CASSEDRGRGTEAFF. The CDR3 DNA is TGTGCCAGCAGCGAGGATAGGGGGCGCGGGACTGAAGCTTTCTTT. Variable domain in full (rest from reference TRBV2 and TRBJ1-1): EPEVTQTPSHQVTQMGQEVILRCVPISNHLYFYWYRQILGQKVEFLVSFYNNEISEKSEIFDDQFSVERPDGSNFTLKIRSTKLEDSAMYFCASSEDRGRGTEAFFGQGTRLTVV.